This TCR beta chain originates from a study of molecular identifiers for immune sequencing clone quantification. Study conclusions and caveats: Clones of above 20 RNA copies carried over 98% of effector molecules; in naive cells they carried under 1%.

Comment on this clonotype: Its matching antigen is unknown. Relative to the germline gene, one junction end is altered; a read error may explain this.

The CDR3 contains 14 residues. From germline, CDR1 is MNHEY and CDR2 SMNVEV (reference sequence). TCRdb re-called the PCR reads through MiXCR, storing one row per CDR3 protein. The sample shows tens of thousands of distinct CDR3 sequences, 21% of them seen only once. V usage is TRBV27 and J usage is TRBJ1-6; D is uncertain. The sequencing sample was made of naive CD8+ T cells from blood, with Jurkat cell RNA spiked in. Subset reported: FACS-sorted CD8+CD4-CCR7+CD45RA+ naive T cells. This TCR derives from a human donor in good health. Some libraries in this study had Jurkat cell RNA spiked in. CDR3 region: CASSSGLYNSPLYF. CDR3 nucleotide sequence: TGTGCCAGCAGTTCCGGCCTGTATAATTCACCCCTCTACTTT.